This TCR beta chain was sequenced during a study of blood T cells in healthy people across ages. The use of a sample-barcoded 5' primer and a J-beta primer mix characterized a second PCR of about 6 to 11 cycles. TCRdb independently ran MiXCR on the 5' RACE reads; one entry per CDR3 protein. Of 1.8 million or so distinct CDR3 sequences listed, about 39% are singletons. Trimming left V 0 bases short and J 0 bases short, with 26 bases between. In germline, CDR1 is LGHNT, CDR2 FRNRAP. The CDR3 runs 21 residues. This clonotype showed up just a few times. Material for sequencing was blood. The genes are TRBV12-5 and TRBJ2-5; a weak D match, TRBD1 (6 bases). This TCR derives from a human donor in good health. In DNA, the CDR3 is TGTGCTAGTGGTTTGGTCTTCGGGTTGACCGAACAGGGTGAGGACCAAGAGACCCAGTACTTC. Amino acids: CASGLVFGLTEQGEDQETQYF.